A single sample gave rise to the 23 T cell receptor beta chains below, sequenced in a study of blood T cell repertoires in COVID-19. Assay: immunoSEQ multiplex PCR; the TCRdb copy retains only in-frame clones and omits some. Here the sample spans under 250,000 clones, roughly 85% being singletons. The sequenced sample consisted of peripheral blood. The receptor source for this set is a young man with active or convalescent COVID-19.

This rearrangement joins TRBV27 to TRBJ2-3; TRBD2 matches at 7 bases. This CDR3 is built from 15 residues. V shed 5 bases and J 3 bases; nucleotides not matched to a gene: 8. The germline V gene has CDR1 MNHEY and CDR2 SMNVEV (reference sequence). CDR3 in amino acids: CASSRASGLTDTQYF. The CDR3 region has the DNA TGTGCCAGCAGTCGGGCTAGCGGATTAACAGATACGCAGTATTTT.

Here the CDR3 reads CASSLVVSGRTEQYF. In DNA form, the CDR3 reads TGCGCCAGCAGCTTGGTTGTTAGCGGGAGGACCGAGCAGTACTTC. This chain joins TRBV5-1 and TRBJ2-7; 10 nucleotides match TRBD2. V gave up 0 bases and J gave up 6 bases; unmatched junction bases: 6. The CDR3 spans 15 residues. Germline V gene data show CDR1 as SGHRS and CDR2 as YFSETQ.

This sequence joins TRBV13 and TRBJ1-1; TRBD1 agrees at 12 bases. Germline V lookup: CDR1 PRHDT, CDR2 FYEKMQ (reference sequence). With 5 bases clipped from V and 5 bases from J, the junction kept 12 bases outside the gene matches. The CDR3 is 17 amino acids. The CDR3 protein is CASSISGTGGRKTEAFF. DNA of the CDR3: TGTGCCAGCAGCATATCCGGGACAGGGGGCCGGAAAACTGAAGCTTTCTTT.

This clone has a count of ten or more. The J gene is TRBJ2-7, the V gene TRBV5-4; 7 positions agree with TRBD2. The germline gives CDR1 SGHNT, CDR2 YYREEE (reference sequence). The CDR3 contains 16 residues. V gave up 3 bases and J gave up 1 base; unmatched junction bases: 10. The CDR3 coding sequence is TGTGCCAGCAGCTCGGGGAGGGCAGGGCTATCCTACGAGCAGTACTTC. This sequence encodes CASSSGRAGLSYEQYF.

The rearrangement links TRBV6-1 to TRBJ2-7, with D perhaps TRBD1 (6 bases). The germline CDR1 and CDR2 sequences are MNHNS and SASEGT. Trimming left V 1 base short and J 5 bases short, with 18 bases between. The CDR3 has 16 amino acids. The CDR3 region has the DNA TGTGCCAGCAGTGAAGTTTCCAGGGGAAGGGGAGACGAGCAGTACTTC. This encodes CASSEVSRGRGDEQYF.

The chain links TRBV2 to TRBJ2-4; tentatively, D is TRBD1 (6 bases). With 1 base removed from V and 9 bases from J, the gap between germline ends came to 19 bases. CDR1 and CDR2 from the germline V gene are SNHLY and FYNNEI. This CDR3 is 16 amino acids long. CDR3 nucleotide sequence: TGTGCCAGCAGTGAAGGAATGGCAGGGGTAGAAAGCATTCAGTACTTC. It yields the protein CASSEGMAGVESIQYF. Supplemented by reference TRBV2 and TRBJ2-4, the full variable domain reads EPEVTQTPSHQVTQMGQEVILRCVPISNHLYFYWYRQILGQKVEFLVSFYNNEISEKSEIFDDQFSVERPDGSNFTLKIRSTKLEDSAMYFCASSEGMAGVESIQYFGAGTRLSVL.

The sample holds one count of this clone. The V call is TRBV7-2, the J call TRBJ2-1; 9 bases are a match to TRBD2. The CDR3 consists of 15 residues. Germline CDR1 reads SGHTA; CDR2 reads FQGNSA. The ends lost 1 base at V and 9 bases at J; junction bases unmatched: 7. Written as DNA, the CDR3 is TGTGCCAGCAGCTTAGTATCTAGCGGGATCAGTGAGCAGTTCTTC. Amino acids: CASSLVSSGISEQFF. The full variable domain, its missing parts supplied by reference TRBV7-2 and TRBJ2-1, is GAGVSQSPSNKVTEKGKDVELRCDPISGHTALYWYRQSLGQGLEFLIYFQGNSAPDKSGLPSDRFSAERTGGSVSTLTIQRTQQEDSAVYLCASSLVSSGISEQFFGPGTRLTVL.

The V and J genes are TRBV7-9 and TRBJ1-2, with TRBD1 as a possible D gene (6 bases). Germline values: CDR1 SEHNR, CDR2 FQNEAQ (reference sequence). V lost 7 bases and J 0 bases, leaving 15 bases between the germline ends. The CDR3 sequence is 15 residues long. CDR3 in DNA: TGTGCCAGCACCTACGGGACACTTACTAACTATGGCTACACCTTC. The encoded protein is CASTYGTLTNYGYTF.

The V and J genes are TRBV9 and TRBJ2-5, with 8 bases matching TRBD2. CDR1 and CDR2 from the germline V gene are SGDLS and YYNGEE. This CDR3 comprises 15 residues. V lost 0 bases and J lost 5; bases outside the gene matches: 6. The CDR3 DNA reads as TGTGCCAGCAGCGTAGAGGGCGGGAGGCCGGAGACCCAGTACTTC. Its translation is CASSVEGGRPETQYF. The whole variable domain, filled in from reference TRBV9 and TRBJ2-5, reads DSGVTQTPKHLITATGQRVTLRCSPRSGDLSVYWYQQSLDQGLQFLIQYYNGEERAKGNILERFSAQQFPDLHSELNLSSLELGDSALYFCASSVEGGRPETQYFGPGTRLLVL.

This chain links TRBV19 with TRBJ1-2; the match to TRBD1 covers 10 bases. CDR3 size: 14 residues. Per the germline V gene, CDR1 is LNHDA and CDR2 is SQIVND (reference sequence). The ends lost 9 bases at V and 4 bases at J; junction bases unmatched: 8. The CDR3: CASTPRDRGYGYTF. In DNA form, the CDR3 reads TGTGCCAGCACCCCCCGGGACAGGGGCTATGGCTACACCTTC.

The chain uses TRBV28 and TRBJ1-1; TRBD1 agrees at 8 bases. Trimming removed 5 bases from V and 1 base from J; junction bases left unmatched: 3. Germline values: CDR1 MDHEN, CDR2 SYDVKM. This CDR3 spans 14 amino acids. DNA for the CDR3: TGTGCCAGCAGTACAGGGGGGGGGAACACTGAAGCTTTCTTT. This sequence encodes CASSTGGGNTEAFF.

In its sample, this clone was seen a few times. This chain links TRBV6-4 with TRBJ2-3, with 7 nucleotides matching TRBD2. The V gene end was trimmed by 3 bases and the J gene end by 3 bases; junction bases not matched to a gene: 0. This CDR3 is 13 amino acids long. In germline, CDR1 is MRHNA, CDR2 SNTAGT. In DNA, the CDR3 is TGTGCCAGCAGTGAGCGGGGGACAGATACGCAGTATTTT. Encoded protein: CASSERGTDTQYF.

This clone was detected once. The chain employs TRBV6-6 and TRBJ2-7, with D maybe TRBD2 (6 bases). The CDR3 runs 16 residues. The germline V gene encodes CDR1 MNHNY and CDR2 SVGAGI (reference sequence). V lost 2 bases and J lost 2, with 16 bases in between. In DNA form, the CDR3 reads TGTGCCAGCAGTTACGATAGCGGAATACGAACCTACGAGCAGTACTTC. Encoded protein: CASSYDSGIRTYEQYF.

This sequence joins TRBV6-2 or TRBV6-3 and TRBJ2-1; the match to TRBD1 covers 7 bases. The ends lost 0 bases at V and 4 bases at J; junction bases unmatched: 3. CDR3 size: 15 residues. In germline, CDR1 is MNHEY, CDR2 SVGEGT. The CDR3 bases are TGTGCCAGCAGTTACTCGCCGACAGGGTACAATGAGCAGTTCTTC. Translation: CASSYSPTGYNEQFF.

The chain joins TRBV10-2 to TRBJ1-2, with TRBD1 matching over 7 bases. The V segment lost 6 bases and the J segment 11 bases; nucleotides outside the gene matches: 9. Germline V CDR1 and CDR2: WSHSY, SAAADI. There are 12 residues in the CDR3. CDR3 DNA: TGCGCCAGCAGCACCGGACAGGTCGGGTACACCTTC. Amino acid sequence: CASSTGQVGYTF.

This clone was counted between two and nine times. The sample has other DNA sequences that encode this CDR3 too. This rearrangement joins TRBV12-3 or TRBV12-4 to TRBJ1-4, with D perhaps TRBD1 (6 bases). CDR3 length: 13 amino acids. Trimming removed 3 bases at V and 7 bases at J, with 9 bases between. Written as DNA, the CDR3 is TGTGCCAGCAGTTTGGCAGGGGTTGAAAAACTGTTTTTT. Protein: CASSLAGVEKLFF.

CDR3 DNA sequence: TGCGCCAGCAGCCAGAGGACACCCAGGACAGGGGGTCTCAACGAGCAGTACTTC. It codes for CASSQRTPRTGGLNEQYF. V and J are TRBV4-1 and TRBJ2-7, with 10 bases matching TRBD1. The J segment lost 5 bases and the V segment lost 3 bases, leaving 16 bases of the junction unmatched. Germline V gives CDR1 MGHRA, CDR2 YSYEKL. This CDR3 contains 18 residues.

V and J are TRBV6-5 and TRBJ2-7; a weak D match, TRBD1 (6 bases). The V end lost 4 bases, the J end lost 3 bases, and 19 bases lay between the germline ends. There are 16 residues in the CDR3. CDR1 is MNHEY, CDR2 SVGAGI, per germline. The CDR3 is CASSWGELQGRYEQYF. In nucleotides, the CDR3 is TGTGCCAGCAGTTGGGGAGAACTACAGGGACGCTACGAGCAGTACTTC.

The V gene is TRBV6-2 or TRBV6-3, the J gene TRBJ2-7; 9 bases align to TRBD2. Per the germline V gene, CDR1 is MNHEY and CDR2 is SVGEGT. CDR3 size: 14 residues. The V gene end was trimmed by 4 bases and the J gene end by 12 bases; junction bases not matched to a gene: 13. The CDR3 reads CASSSIQREAQWYF. As DNA, the CDR3 is TGTGCCAGCAGTTCCATTCAGCGGGAGGCTCAATGGTACTTC.

The V call is TRBV9, the J call TRBJ2-1; 16 nucleotides align to TRBD2. The CDR3 is 17 amino acids. V was clipped by 2 bases and J by 10 bases; unmatched bases: 9. In germline, CDR1 is SGDLS, CDR2 YYNGEE. The CDR3 DNA sequence: TGTGCCAGCAGCGTCCATACCGGGACTAGCGGGAGGGGGGAGCAGTTCTTC. Its translation: CASSVHTGTSGRGEQFF. Full variable domain (remainder filled in from reference TRBV9 and TRBJ2-1): DSGVTQTPKHLITATGQRVTLRCSPRSGDLSVYWYQQSLDQGLQFLIQYYNGEERAKGNILERFSAQQFPDLHSELNLSSLELGDSALYFCASSVHTGTSGRGEQFFGPGTRLTVL.

The genes are TRBV15 and TRBJ2-7; D possibly corresponds to TRBD2 (6 bases). CDR3 length: 14 residues. Between the trimmed V and J ends, which lost 3 bases and 7 bases, there was a span of 16 bases. CDR1 is LNHNV, CDR2 YYDKDF, per germline (reference sequence). CDR3 in amino acids: CATSRASETGEQYF. DNA of the CDR3: TGTGCCACCAGCAGGGCTAGCGAGACGGGGGAGCAGTACTTC.

The chain uses TRBV4-1 and TRBJ2-1, with 7 bases fitting TRBD2. V lost 0 bases and J lost 9; bases outside the gene matches: 11. The germline CDR1 and CDR2 sequences are MGHRA and YSYEKL. This CDR3 is 16 amino acids long. For the CDR3, the DNA is TGCGCCAGCAGCCAAGATCTAACTAGCGTGGTCGGTGAGCAGTTCTTC. The encoded protein is CASSQDLTSVVGEQFF.

This clone appeared a few times. The gene calls are TRBV7-3 and TRBJ2-2; TRBD2 might be the D (5 bases). Trimming left V 5 bases short and J 1 base short, with 8 bases between. CDR1 SGHTA and CDR2 FQGTGA come from the germline V gene. CDR3 length: 14 residues. CDR3 in DNA: TGTGCCAGCAGCATTGGACTGAACACCGGGGAGCTGTTTTTT. Amino acid sequence: CASSIGLNTGELFF.